This entry is about one T cell receptor beta chain. This clonotype appeared a single time. This receptor's antigen is unknown. Base qualities are not recorded, but no much larger clone differs from it by a single base. Weak support is all one read offers. The study deep-sequenced TCR repertoires of sorted CD4+ and CD8+ blood T cells from severe aplastic anemia patients and healthy subjects. Ficoll-Paque density gradient centrifugation was used to isolate peripheral blood mononuclear cells. Before DNA was extracted, CD4+ and CD8+ T cells were sorted using either FACS or magnetic beads. This record belongs to a study of CD8+CD57+ T cells in acquired aplastic anemia (dated by TCRdb to about 2018). A note on the overall study: A mean of around 3.2 ug of DNA, ranging from about 0.19 to 27.4 ug, was extracted from sorted CD4+ and CD8+ cells. Mean read counts for healthy donor samples were roughly 10 million for CD4+ cells and some 12 million for CD8+ cells.

General study outcomes and caveats: CD8+ Simpson's diversity did not differ significantly between patients and healthy controls (P=0.060). Roughly 29 CD8+ CDR3 sequences were shared between patients and controls but appeared highly expressed in patients and within their immunodominant clones.

Profiling of TCR beta VDJ combinations and CDR3 sequences used genomic DNA as the template. An Illumina HiSeq 2000 was the platform used for TCR repertoire sequencing. The paper's data handling went like this. Repertoire assessment relied on Simpson's diversity index, CDR3 size and DJ length profiles, and TRBV/TRBJ rearrangement plots. Whichever DNA sequence was most abundant in the deep sequencing data was defined as the immunodominant clone. CDR3 amino acid sequences were checked for sharing across subjects and were also compared against the VDJdb database and published repertoires. Using fastp trimming at Q25 and MiXCR clonotype assembly, TCRdb reanalyzed the public sequencing data and kept in-frame beta chains. When rows share a CDR3 protein, they turn into one entry using the most common DNA and genes. The V and J calls were not made by the authors but by TCRdb's processing. In this sample the table shows about 180,000 distinct CDR3 sequences, under 55% of which occur a single time. Of the sample, approximately 3% is held by the ten largest clones.

V is pared back by 4 bases and J by 0 bases, with 18 bases lying between the germline termini. The CDR3 goes from the cysteine to the phenylalanine over 17 residues. Only the CDR3 DNA is retained, 51 bases long and in frame from the first base. CDR1 and CDR2 are drawn from the germline V gene (reference sequence): DFQATT, SNEGSKA. Sequencing was performed on sorted CD4+, CD8+, or CD8+CD57+ T cells (not recorded which) from PBMCs. The source is a human donor in good health. The V and J segments used are TRBV20-1 and TRBJ1-4; there is no confident call for the D gene. At the DNA level, the sequence is TGCAGTGCTAAGGCGGCCAAATACGCCACAACTAATGAAAAACTGTTTTTT. Translated, this is CSAKAAKYATTNEKLFF.